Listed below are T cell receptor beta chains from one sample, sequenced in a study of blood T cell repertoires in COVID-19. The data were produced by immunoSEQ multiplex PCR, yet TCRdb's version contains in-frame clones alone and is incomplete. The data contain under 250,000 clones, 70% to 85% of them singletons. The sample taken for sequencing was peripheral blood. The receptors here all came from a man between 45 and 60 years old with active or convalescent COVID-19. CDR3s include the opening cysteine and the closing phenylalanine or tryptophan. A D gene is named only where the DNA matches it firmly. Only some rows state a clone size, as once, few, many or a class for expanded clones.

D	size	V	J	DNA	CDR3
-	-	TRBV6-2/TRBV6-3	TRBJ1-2	TGTGCCAGCAGTTACTCGGAGGGCTACTATGGCTACACCTTC	CASSYSEGYYGYTF
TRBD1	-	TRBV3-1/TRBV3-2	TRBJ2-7	TGTGCCAGCAGACAGCCCCGGACAGGGGGCTACGAGCAGTACTTC	CASRQPRTGGYEQYF
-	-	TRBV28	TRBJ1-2	TGTGCCAGCAGTTTAGCTGGGACTGGTCATGGCTACACCTTC	CASSLAGTGHGYTF
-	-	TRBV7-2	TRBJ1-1	TGTGCCAGCAGTCCTCGGACCCTTCCATCCCCGGGGGACACTGAAGCTTTCTTT	CASSPRTLPSPGDTEAFF
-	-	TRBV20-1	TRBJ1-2	TGCAGTGCTAGAGAATCAGGGGGCTACACCTTC	CSARESGGYTF
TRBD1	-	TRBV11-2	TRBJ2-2	TGTGCCAGCGAGCAGACAGGGCGGGTCACCGGGGAGCTGTTTTTT	CASEQTGRVTGELFF
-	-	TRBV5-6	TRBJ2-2	TGTGCCAGCAGCTTGGTGTGGGGAGGTGGCACCGGGGAGCTGTTTTTT	CASSLVWGGGTGELFF
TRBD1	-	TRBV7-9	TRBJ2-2	TGTGCCAGCAGCTCCCGACAGGGTGGTTTCGCCGGGGAGCTGTTTTTT	CASSSRQGGFAGELFF
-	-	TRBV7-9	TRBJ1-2	TGTGCCAGCAGCTTAGCGACAGTTTGGGATGGCTACACCTTC	CASSLATVWDGYTF
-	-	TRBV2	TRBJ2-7	TGTGCCAGCAGTGAAGGGCCCTCCTACGAGCAGTACTTC	CASSEGPSYEQYF
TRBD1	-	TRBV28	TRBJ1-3	TGTGCCAGCAGTACATCAGACAGGGCTCTGGGAAACACCATATATTTT	CASSTSDRALGNTIYF
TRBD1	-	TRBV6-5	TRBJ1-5	TGTGCCAGCAGTTCCGGGACAGGGGGTAATCAGCCCCAGCATTTT	CASSSGTGGNQPQHF
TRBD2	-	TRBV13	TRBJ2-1	TGTGCCAGCCTAACGGAGCGGGAGGGAGATAATGAGCAGTTCTTC	CASLTEREGDNEQFF
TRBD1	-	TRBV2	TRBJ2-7	TGTGCCAGCAGTGAATACGGGACAGGAGGCGAGCAGTACTTC	CASSEYGTGGEQYF
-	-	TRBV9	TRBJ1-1	TGTGCCAGTAGGATAATTAGTTGGAGGATAATTAGTGAAGCTTTCTTT	CASRIISWRIISEAFF
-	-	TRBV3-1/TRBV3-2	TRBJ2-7	TGTGCCAGCAGCCAAGCGGCGGGGGCCCACGAGCAGTACTTC	CASSQAAGAHEQYF
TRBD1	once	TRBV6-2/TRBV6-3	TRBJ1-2	TGTGCCAGCAGTTACCCACAGGGGTTTGGCTACACCTTC	CASSYPQGFGYTF
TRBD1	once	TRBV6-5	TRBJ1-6	TGTGCCAGCAGGCTTTACAGGGGCAATTCACCCCTCCACTTT	CASRLYRGNSPLHF
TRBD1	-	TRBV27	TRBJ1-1	TGTGCCAGCAGTTTATTCGGGGGACAGGGGGGAGGAATCACTGAAGCTTTCTTT	CASSLFGGQGGGITEAFF
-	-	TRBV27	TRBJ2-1	TGTGCCAGCAGGCACGGGGGGCCCAACAATGAGCAGTTCTTC	CASRHGGPNNEQFF
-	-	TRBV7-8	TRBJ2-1	TGTGCCAGCAGCTTGGGACTTTTGAATGAGCAGTTCTTC	CASSLGLLNEQFF
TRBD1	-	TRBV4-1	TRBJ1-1	TGCGCCAGCATGGACAGGGGGAACACTGAAGCTTTCTTT	CASMDRGNTEAFF
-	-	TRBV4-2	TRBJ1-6	TGTGCCAGCAGCCAAGAACAGGAAAATTCACCCCTCCACTTT	CASSQEQENSPLHF
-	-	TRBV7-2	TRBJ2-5	TGTGCCAGCAGCTTACAGGGATTCGAGACCCAGTACTTC	CASSLQGFETQYF
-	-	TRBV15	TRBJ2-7	TGTGCCACGGCTAGGGGGGGAGTATCCTACGAGCAGTACTTC	CATARGGVSYEQYF
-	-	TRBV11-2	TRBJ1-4	TGTGCCAGCAGCTTCCAGGGATATAATGAAAAACTGTTTTTT	CASSFQGYNEKLFF
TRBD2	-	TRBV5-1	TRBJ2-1	TGCGCCAGCAGCCGAAGCGGGGCGAGCTCCTACAATGAGCAGTTCTTC	CASSRSGASSYNEQFF
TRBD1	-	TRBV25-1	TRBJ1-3	TGTGCCAGCAGTCAACCAGGGGGTCTGGGAAACACCATATATTTT	CASSQPGGLGNTIYF
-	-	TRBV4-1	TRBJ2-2	TGCGCCAGCAGCCCCCCCGGGGGTGTGTACACCGGGGAGCTGTTTTTT	CASSPPGGVYTGELFF
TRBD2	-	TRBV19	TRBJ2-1	TGTGCCAGTAGCTGGGGAGGCGGGGGTAACAATGAGCAGTTCTTC	CASSWGGGGNNEQFF
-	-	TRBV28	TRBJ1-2	TGTGCCAGCAGCCTCCTAAACTATGGCTACACCTTC	CASSLLNYGYTF
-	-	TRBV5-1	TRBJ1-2	TGCGCCAGCAGCTTGTCTCAGACAGACAGCTATGGCTACACCTTC	CASSLSQTDSYGYTF
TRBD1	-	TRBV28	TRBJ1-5	TGTGCCAGCAGTTCTTACAGGGGTTCCAATCAGCCCCAGCATTTT	CASSSYRGSNQPQHF
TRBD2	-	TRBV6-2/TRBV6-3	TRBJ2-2	TGTGCCAGCAGTTACGGGACTAGCAGGGCGAACACCGGGGAGCTGTTTTTT	CASSYGTSRANTGELFF
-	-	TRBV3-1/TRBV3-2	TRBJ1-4	TGTGCCAGCAGCCTTCGCCGGACAGACAATAATGAAAAACTGTTTTTT	CASSLRRTDNNEKLFF
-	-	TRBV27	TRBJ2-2	TGTGCCAGCAGTTGGGGGCGGGGGCTGAACACCGGGGAGCTGTTTTTT	CASSWGRGLNTGELFF
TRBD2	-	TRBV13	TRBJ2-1	TGTGCCAGCAGCTTCGGAAGCGGGGGGGCTATGAATGAGCAGTTCTTC	CASSFGSGGAMNEQFF
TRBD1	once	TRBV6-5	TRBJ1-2	TGTGCCAGCAGTTACTCCGGGACAGGACCTTATGGCTACACCTTC	CASSYSGTGPYGYTF
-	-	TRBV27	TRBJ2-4	TGTGCCAGCAGTTTAATCAGGGGTGCCAAAAACATTCAGTACTTC	CASSLIRGAKNIQYF
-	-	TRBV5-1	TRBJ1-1	TGCGCCAGCAGCCCCACGCAGGGGAACACTGAAGCTTTCTTT	CASSPTQGNTEAFF
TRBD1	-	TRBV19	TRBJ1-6	TGTGCCAGTAGTATGGGACAGAGCTCCTATAATTCACCCCTCCACTTT	CASSMGQSSYNSPLHF
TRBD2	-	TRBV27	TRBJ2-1	TGTGCCAGCAGTCCGCGACTAGCGGGGGGATTATACAATGAGCAGTTCTTC	CASSPRLAGGLYNEQFF
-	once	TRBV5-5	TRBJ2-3	TGTGCCAGCAGCCCCCAAATCAAAGATACGCAGTATTTT	CASSPQIKDTQYF
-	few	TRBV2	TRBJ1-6	TGTGCCAGCAAACCTAGCTCCTATAATTCACCCCTCCACTTT	CASKPSSYNSPLHF
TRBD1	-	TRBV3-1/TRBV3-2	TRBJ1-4	TGTGCCAGCAGCCTATTACAGGGGCTTAATGAAAAACTGTTTTTT	CASSLLQGLNEKLFF
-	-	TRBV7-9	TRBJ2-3	TGTGCCAGCAGCTTATGGCGCGGGACGAGCACAGATACGCAGTATTTT	CASSLWRGTSTDTQYF
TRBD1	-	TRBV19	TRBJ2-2	TGTGCCAGTAGTATCGGGACAGGGGACACCGGGGAGCTGTTTTTT	CASSIGTGDTGELFF
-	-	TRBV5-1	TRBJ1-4	TGCGCCAGCAGCCGCCCCGAGAGCGGAAATGAAAAACTGTTTTTT	CASSRPESGNEKLFF
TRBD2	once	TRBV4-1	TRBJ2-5	TGCGCCAGCAGCGACACAAGCGGGGTCGGGGAGACCCAGTACTTC	CASSDTSGVGETQYF
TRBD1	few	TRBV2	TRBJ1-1	TGTGCCAGCAGCAACTTGACAGGGTACACTGAAGCTTTCTTT	CASSNLTGYTEAFF
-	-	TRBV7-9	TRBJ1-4	TGTGCCAGCAGCTTTACAGCAACTAATGAAAAACTGTTTTTT	CASSFTATNEKLFF
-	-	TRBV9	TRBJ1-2	TGTGCCAGCAGCTCCCGGGACACCTATGGCTACACCTTC	CASSSRDTYGYTF
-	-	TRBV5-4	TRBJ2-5	TGTGCCAGCAGCTTGGACACGGAGACCCAGTACTTC	CASSLDTETQYF
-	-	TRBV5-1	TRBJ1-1	TGCGCCAGCAGCTTGGAGTCGAAGCCTGAAGCTTTCTTT	CASSLESKPEAFF
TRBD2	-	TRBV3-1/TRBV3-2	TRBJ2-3	TGTGCCAGCAGCCAAGGAGCGGGAGGGCCGGGAGATACGCAGTATTTT	CASSQGAGGPGDTQYF